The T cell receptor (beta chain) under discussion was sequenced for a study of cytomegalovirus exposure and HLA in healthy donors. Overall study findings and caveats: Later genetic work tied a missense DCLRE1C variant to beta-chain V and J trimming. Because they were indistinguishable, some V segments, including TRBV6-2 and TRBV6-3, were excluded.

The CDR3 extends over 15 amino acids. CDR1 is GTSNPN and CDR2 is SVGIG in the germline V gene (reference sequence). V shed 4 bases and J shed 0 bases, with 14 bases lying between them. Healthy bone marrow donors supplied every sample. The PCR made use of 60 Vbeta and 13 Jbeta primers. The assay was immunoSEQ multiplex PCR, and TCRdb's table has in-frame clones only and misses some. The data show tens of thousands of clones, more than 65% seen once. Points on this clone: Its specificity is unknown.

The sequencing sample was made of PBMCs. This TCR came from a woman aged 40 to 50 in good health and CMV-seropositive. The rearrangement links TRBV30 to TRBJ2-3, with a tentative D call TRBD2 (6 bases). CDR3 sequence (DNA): TGTGCCTGGAAACCGGGACTGACTAGCACAGATACGCAGTATTTT. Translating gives CAWKPGLTSTDTQYF.